The 20 T cell receptor beta chains below all came from one sample that was sequenced in a study of cytomegalovirus exposure and HLA in healthy donors. Use of 60 Vbeta and 13 Jbeta primers characterized the PCR. The data were produced by immunoSEQ multiplex PCR, yet TCRdb's version contains in-frame clones alone and is incomplete. Of under 200,000 clones listed, approximately 86% are singletons. The sequenced sample was PBMCs. The receptors were sampled from a woman between 18 and 30 years old in good health and CMV-seronegative.

This clone was observed once. This chain links TRBV5-1 with TRBJ2-3; possibly TRBD2 for D (6 bases). This CDR3 contains 16 residues. Trimming pared 0 bases from V and 1 base from J, leaving 12 bases between. Germline V gene data show CDR1 as SGHRS and CDR2 as YFSETQ. In DNA, the CDR3 is TGCGCCAGCAGCTTGGGGATTACGGGGGGCACAGATACGCAGTATTTT. It yields the protein CASSLGITGGTDTQYF.

This clone appeared a few times. The chain's CDR3 is CASSVNTGELFF. The CDR3 nucleotides are TGTGCCAGTAGTGTAAACACCGGGGAGCTGTTTTTT. The rearrangement joins TRBV6-6 to TRBJ2-2; D is uncertain. The CDR3 totals 12 residues. Between the trimmed V and J ends, which lost 9 bases and 2 bases, there was a span of 7 bases. Germline V CDR1 and CDR2: MNHNY, SVGAGI (reference sequence).

This chain joins TRBV2 and TRBJ2-4; 7 bases line up with TRBD2. The CDR3 consists of 14 residues. Germline CDR1 and CDR2: SNHLY and FYNNEI. Trimming removed 8 bases from V and 5 bases from J; junction bases left unmatched: 9. The CDR3, as DNA: TGTGCCAGCGACCGGGGGGTCCGCCAAAACATTCAGTACTTC. Amino acid sequence: CASDRGVRQNIQYF.

This chain links TRBV27 with TRBJ2-1, with D uncertain. This CDR3 is 14 amino acids long. With 0 bases removed from V and 9 bases from J, the gap between germline ends came to 12 bases. Germline V gives CDR1 MNHEY, CDR2 SMNVEV (reference sequence). CDR3 in amino acids: CASSLSREQSEQFF. The CDR3 DNA reads TGTGCCAGCAGTTTATCTCGAGAACAGAGTGAGCAGTTCTTC.

V usage is TRBV28 and J usage is TRBJ1-2; D possibly corresponds to TRBD1 (6 bases). Trimming took 8 bases from V and 2 from J, leaving 12 bases between them. The germline CDR1 and CDR2 sequences are MDHEN and SYDVKM. There are 13 residues in the CDR3. CDR3 sequence (DNA): TGTGCCAGCGACATGCAGGGGAACTATGGCTACACCTTC. Encoded protein: CASDMQGNYGYTF.

The V and J genes are TRBV10-1 and TRBJ2-3, with 8 bases identical to TRBD1. Germline-derived CDR1 and CDR2 are WNHNN and SYGVQD (reference sequence). Unmatched junction bases numbered 10, after V lost 4 bases and J lost 4 bases. The CDR3 totals 16 residues. The CDR3 DNA follows: TGCGCCAGCAGTGCCCGGACAGGGCTATCCGCAGATACGCAGTATTTT. Translating gives CASSARTGLSADTQYF.

The chain recombines TRBV4-2 with TRBJ1-2; D is unclear. Germline CDR1 and CDR2: LGHNA and YNFKEQ. The CDR3 consists of 13 residues. The V end lost 0 bases, the J end lost 4 bases, and 6 bases lay between the germline ends. Here the CDR3 DNA reads TGTGCCAGCAGCCAAGACGCCGGCTATGGCTACACCTTC. Translating gives CASSQDAGYGYTF.

V gene TRBV5-1 combines with J gene TRBJ2-2; no definite D call. The CDR3 length is 13 residues. Germline CDR1 is SGHRS and CDR2 is YFSETQ. The V gene lost 1 base and the J gene lost 6 bases, with 7 bases spanning the gap. CDR3 DNA: TGCGCCAGCAGCTTGATTCCGTCCGGGGAGCTGTTTTTT. Its protein product is CASSLIPSGELFF.

The chain carries TRBV11-2 and TRBJ1-2; 10 bases map to TRBD1. Germline CDR1 is SGHAT and CDR2 is FQNNGV. The CDR3 has 16 residues. The V segment lost 4 bases and the J segment 4 bases; nucleotides outside the gene matches: 9. The CDR3 is CASSSLTGGSPYGYTF. The DNA for the CDR3 is TGTGCCAGCAGCTCCTTGACAGGGGGCAGCCCCTATGGCTACACCTTC.

DNA of the CDR3: TGTGCCAGCAGCTTTACAGGGGTTGGCGGGGAGCTGTTTTTT. Residues: CASSFTGVGGELFF. The chain recombines TRBV5-6 with TRBJ2-2, with 7 nucleotides matching TRBD1. Per germline, CDR1 SGHDT and CDR2 YYEEEE. V gave up 2 bases and J gave up 7 bases; unmatched junction bases: 5. This CDR3 region has 14 residues.

This clone appeared a few times. This chain links TRBV15 with TRBJ2-7, with 10 positions matching TRBD2. Unmatched junction bases numbered 2, after V lost 1 base and J lost 2 bases. Per the germline V gene, CDR1 is LNHNV and CDR2 is YYDKDF (reference sequence). There are 15 residues in the CDR3. The CDR3 DNA reads TGTGCCACCAGCAGAGGTCTAGCGGGAGCCTACGAGCAGTACTTC. Its protein product is CATSRGLAGAYEQYF.

This chain uses TRBV20-1 with TRBJ1-2; no clear D. CDR1 and CDR2 (germline): DFQATT, SNEGSKA (reference sequence). There are 10 residues in the CDR3. The CDR3 spells CRAFGAGYTF. The CDR3 region has the DNA TGCAGAGCCTTCGGTGCGGGCTACACCTTC.

This clone was seen a handful of times. The chain combines TRBV14 with TRBJ1-4; 9 bases are shared with TRBD1. The V gene's germline CDR1 is SGHDN and CDR2 FVKESK. The CDR3 sequence is 14 residues long. V shed 4 bases, J shed 5 bases, and the junction held 2 bases outside the gene matches. The CDR3 sequence is CASSPGTGNEKLFF. The CDR3 bases are TGTGCCAGCAGCCCCGGGACAGGGAATGAAAAACTGTTTTTT. The full variable domain, completed using reference TRBV14 and TRBJ1-4, is EAGVTQFPSHSVIEKGQTVTLRCDPISGHDNLYWYRRVMGKEIKFLLHFVKESKQDESGMPNNRFLAERTGGTYSTLKVQPAELEDSGVYFCASSPGTGNEKLFFGSGTQLSVL.

The V gene is TRBV5-1, the J gene TRBJ2-3, with D possibly being TRBD2 (7 bases). Trimming left V 6 bases short and J 6 bases short, with 20 bases between. CDR1 is SGHRS, CDR2 YFSETQ, per germline. The CDR3 is made up of 15 amino acids. The CDR3 loop is CASIATGGRSDTQYF. In DNA form, the CDR3 reads TGCGCCAGCATTGCAACCGGGGGGCGTTCCGATACGCAGTATTTT.

The rearrangement links TRBV27 to TRBJ2-5, with TRBD1 matching over 9 bases. The J call may be faulty, since TRBJ2-7 better matches the DNA end. This CDR3 has 15 residues. The germline V gene has CDR1 MNHEY and CDR2 SMNVEV (reference sequence). Here the CDR3 DNA reads TGTGCCAGCAGTTTATCGAGCCGGGACAGGGACGAGCAGTACTTC. Translation: CASSLSSRDRDEQYF.

This sequence joins TRBV11-3 and TRBJ2-7; possible D gene TRBD1, 6 bases. With 5 bases removed from V and 1 base from J, the gap between germline ends came to 15 bases. The CDR3 runs to 15 residues. CDR1 is SGHNT, CDR2 YENEEA, per germline. The CDR3 coding sequence is TGTGCCAGCAGCCTGGACAGACATCATTCCTACGAGCAGTACTTC. It codes for CASSLDRHHSYEQYF. The whole variable domain, filled in from reference TRBV11-3 and TRBJ2-7, reads EAGVVQSPRYKIIEKKQPVAFWCNPISGHNTLYWYLQNLGQGPELLIRYENEEAVDDSQLPKDRFSAERLKGVDSTLKIQPAELGDSAVYLCASSLDRHHSYEQYFGPGTRLTVT.

The rearrangement links TRBV27 to TRBJ2-3, with 7 bases lining up with TRBD2. Germline V gene sequence: CDR1 MNHEY, CDR2 SMNVEV (reference sequence). The CDR3 totals 17 residues. V was pared by 4 bases and J by 2 bases, with 12 bases of the junction left unmatched. The CDR3 protein is CASSSPLVAGPTDTQYF. The CDR3 nucleotides read TGTGCCAGCAGTTCCCCTTTGGTAGCGGGCCCCACAGATACGCAGTATTTT.

This rearrangement joins TRBV27 to TRBJ2-1, with a tentative D call TRBD2 (6 bases). The CDR3 is 14 amino acids. V lost 10 bases and J lost 4, with 17 bases in between. CDR1 is MNHEY, CDR2 SMNVEV, per germline (reference sequence). The CDR3 sequence: CATSRGLGYNEQFF. In nucleotides, the CDR3 is TGTGCCACGTCCCGGGGACTCGGATACAATGAGCAGTTCTTC.

This clone was seen only a few times. The same CDR3 can be traced to other DNA sequences in this sample. This chain connects TRBV28 to TRBJ2-1, with a possible D match to TRBD2 (6 bases). Deletions cut 6 bases from V and 6 bases from J, with 12 bases between. The CDR3 sequence is 13 residues long. Germline CDR1 MDHEN, CDR2 SYDVKM. This chain's CDR3 is CASRAGLPNEQFF. The CDR3 bases are TGTGCCAGCAGGGCGGGACTCCCCAATGAGCAGTTCTTC. Filled out from reference TRBV28 and TRBJ2-1, the complete variable domain reads DVKVTQSSRYLVKRTGEKVFLECVQDMDHENMFWYRQDPGLGLRLIYFSYDVKMKEKGDIPEGYSVSREKKERFSLILESASTNQTSMYLCASRAGLPNEQFFGPGTRLTVL.

The V gene is TRBV28, the J gene TRBJ1-6; 10 bases fit TRBD1. V was clipped by 5 bases and J by 1 base; unmatched bases: 5. Germline-derived CDR1 and CDR2 are MDHEN and SYDVKM. This CDR3 contains 17 residues. In DNA form, the CDR3 reads TGTGCCAGCAGTAGACAGGGGGCGAGGTCCTATAATTCACCCCTCCACTTT. Residues: CASSRQGARSYNSPLHF.